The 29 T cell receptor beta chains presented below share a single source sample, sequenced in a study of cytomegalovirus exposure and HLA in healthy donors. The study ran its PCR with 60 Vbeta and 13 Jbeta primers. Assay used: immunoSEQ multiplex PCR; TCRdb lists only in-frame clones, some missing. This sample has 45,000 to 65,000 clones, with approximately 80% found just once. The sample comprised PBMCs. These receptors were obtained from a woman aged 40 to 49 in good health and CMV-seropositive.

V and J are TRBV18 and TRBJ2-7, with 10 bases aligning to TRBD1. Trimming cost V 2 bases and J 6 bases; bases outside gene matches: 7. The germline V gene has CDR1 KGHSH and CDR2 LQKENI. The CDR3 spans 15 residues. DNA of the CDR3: TGTGCCAGCTCACCAGACAGGGGGCTGCTGGGCGAGCAGTACTTC. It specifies CASSPDRGLLGEQYF.

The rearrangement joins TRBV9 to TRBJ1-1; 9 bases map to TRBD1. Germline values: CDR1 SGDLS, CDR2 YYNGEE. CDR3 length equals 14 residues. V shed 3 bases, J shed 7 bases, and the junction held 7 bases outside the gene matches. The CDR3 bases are TGTGCCAGCAGCGAAGGAGGACAGGGGATTGAAGCTTTCTTT. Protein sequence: CASSEGGQGIEAFF. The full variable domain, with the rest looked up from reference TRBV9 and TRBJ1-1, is DSGVTQTPKHLITATGQRVTLRCSPRSGDLSVYWYQQSLDQGLQFLIQYYNGEERAKGNILERFSAQQFPDLHSELNLSSLELGDSALYFCASSEGGQGIEAFFGQGTRLTVV.

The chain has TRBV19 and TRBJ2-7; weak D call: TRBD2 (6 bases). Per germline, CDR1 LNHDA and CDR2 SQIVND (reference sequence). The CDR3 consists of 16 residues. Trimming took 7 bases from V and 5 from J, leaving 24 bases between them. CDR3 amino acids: CASTTSRETGEDEQYF. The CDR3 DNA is TGTGCCAGTACCACCTCCAGAGAGACTGGGGAGGACGAGCAGTACTTC.

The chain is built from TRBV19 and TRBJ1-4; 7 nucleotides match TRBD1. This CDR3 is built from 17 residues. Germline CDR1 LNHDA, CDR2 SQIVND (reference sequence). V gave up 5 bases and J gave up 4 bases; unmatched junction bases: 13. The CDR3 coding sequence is TGTGCCAGTAGTCCTCAGGGGGACCTAGGAGGTAATGAAAAACTGTTTTTT. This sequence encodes CASSPQGDLGGNEKLFF.

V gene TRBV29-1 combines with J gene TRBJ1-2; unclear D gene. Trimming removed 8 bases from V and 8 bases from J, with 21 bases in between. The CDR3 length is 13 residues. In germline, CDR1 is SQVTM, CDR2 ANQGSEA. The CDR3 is CSPSPIRGYGYTF. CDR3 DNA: TGCAGCCCAAGCCCGATTCGAGGATACGGCTACACCTTC.

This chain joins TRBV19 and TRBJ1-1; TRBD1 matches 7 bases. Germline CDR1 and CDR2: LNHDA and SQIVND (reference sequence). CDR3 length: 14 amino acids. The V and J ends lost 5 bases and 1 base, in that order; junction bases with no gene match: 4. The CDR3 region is CASSSTGANTEAFF. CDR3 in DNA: TGTGCCAGTAGTTCCACAGGGGCGAACACTGAAGCTTTCTTT.

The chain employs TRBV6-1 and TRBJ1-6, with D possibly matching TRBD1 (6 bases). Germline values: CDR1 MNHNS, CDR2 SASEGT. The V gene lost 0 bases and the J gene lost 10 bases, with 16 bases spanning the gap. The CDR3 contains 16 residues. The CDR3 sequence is CASSEAVRQVRSPLHF. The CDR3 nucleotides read TGTGCCAGCAGTGAAGCGGTTCGACAGGTTAGATCACCCCTCCACTTT.

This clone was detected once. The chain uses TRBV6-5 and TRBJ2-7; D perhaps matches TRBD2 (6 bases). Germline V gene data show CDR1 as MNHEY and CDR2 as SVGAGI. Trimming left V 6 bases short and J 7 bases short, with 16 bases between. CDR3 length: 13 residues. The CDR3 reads CASRPPAGREQYF. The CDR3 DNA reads TGTGCCAGCAGACCCCCGGCAGGGAGGGAGCAGTACTTC.

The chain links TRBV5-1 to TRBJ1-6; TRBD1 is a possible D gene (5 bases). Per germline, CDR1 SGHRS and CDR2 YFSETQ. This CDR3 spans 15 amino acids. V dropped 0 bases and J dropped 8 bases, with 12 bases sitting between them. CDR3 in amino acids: CASSLAGGDYSPLHF. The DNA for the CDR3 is TGCGCCAGCAGCTTGGCCGGGGGGGACTATTCACCCCTCCACTTT.

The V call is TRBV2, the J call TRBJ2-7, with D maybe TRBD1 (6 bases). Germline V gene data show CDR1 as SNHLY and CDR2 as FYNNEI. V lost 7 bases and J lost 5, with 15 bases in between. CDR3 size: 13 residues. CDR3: CASNRVYGDEQYF. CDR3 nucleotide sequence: TGTGCCAGCAACAGGGTTTATGGAGACGAGCAGTACTTC.

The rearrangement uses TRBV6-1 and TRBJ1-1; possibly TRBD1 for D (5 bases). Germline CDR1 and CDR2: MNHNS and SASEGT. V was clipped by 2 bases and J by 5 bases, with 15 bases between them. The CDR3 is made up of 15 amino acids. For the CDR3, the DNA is TGTGCCAGCAGTGAACCGGGAGGGGCGCGAACTGAAGCTTTCTTT. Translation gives CASSEPGGARTEAFF.

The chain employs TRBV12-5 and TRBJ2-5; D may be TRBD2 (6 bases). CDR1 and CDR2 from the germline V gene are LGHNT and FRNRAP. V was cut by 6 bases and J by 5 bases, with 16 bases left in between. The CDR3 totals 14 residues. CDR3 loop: CASGTDVAGETQYF. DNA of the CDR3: TGTGCTAGTGGCACGGACGTGGCGGGGGAGACCCAGTACTTC.

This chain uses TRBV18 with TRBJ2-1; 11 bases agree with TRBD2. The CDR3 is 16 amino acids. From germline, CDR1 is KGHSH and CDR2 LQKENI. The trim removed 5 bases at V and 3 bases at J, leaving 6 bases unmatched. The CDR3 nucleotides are TGTGCCAGCTCAGTGGTAGCGGGGGGGATCTACAATGAGCAGTTCTTC. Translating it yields CASSVVAGGIYNEQFF. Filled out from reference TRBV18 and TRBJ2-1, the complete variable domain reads NAGVMQNPRHLVRRRGQEARLRCSPMKGHSHVYWYRQLPEEGLKFMVYLQKENIIDESGMPKERFSAEFPKEGPSILRIQQVVRGDSAAYFCASSVVAGGIYNEQFFGPGTRLTVL.

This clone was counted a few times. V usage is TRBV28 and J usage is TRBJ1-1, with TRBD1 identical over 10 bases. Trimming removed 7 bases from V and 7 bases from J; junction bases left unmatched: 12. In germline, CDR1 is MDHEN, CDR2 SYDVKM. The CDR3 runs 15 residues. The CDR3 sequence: CASTGTGTGDREAFF. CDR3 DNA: TGTGCCAGCACGGGGACAGGGACAGGGGATCGTGAAGCTTTCTTT.

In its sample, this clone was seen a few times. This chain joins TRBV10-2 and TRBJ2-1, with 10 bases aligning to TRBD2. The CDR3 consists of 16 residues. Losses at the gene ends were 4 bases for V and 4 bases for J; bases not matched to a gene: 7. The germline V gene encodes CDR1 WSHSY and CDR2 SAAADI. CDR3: CASSAGVTSGYNEQFF. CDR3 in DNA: TGCGCCAGCAGTGCAGGGGTGACTAGCGGGTACAATGAGCAGTTCTTC.

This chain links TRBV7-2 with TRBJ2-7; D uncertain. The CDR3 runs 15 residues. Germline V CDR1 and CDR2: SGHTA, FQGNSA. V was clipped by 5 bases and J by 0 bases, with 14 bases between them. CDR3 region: CASSSNGSPSYEQYF. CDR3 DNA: TGTGCCAGCAGCAGTAACGGGTCCCCCTCCTACGAGCAGTACTTC.

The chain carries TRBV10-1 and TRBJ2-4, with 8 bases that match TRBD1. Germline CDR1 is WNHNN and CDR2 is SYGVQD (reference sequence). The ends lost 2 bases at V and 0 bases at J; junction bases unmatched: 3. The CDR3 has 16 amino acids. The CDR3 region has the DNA TGCGCCAGCAGTGAGGGGACAGGACTAGCCAAAAACATTCAGTACTTC. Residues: CASSEGTGLAKNIQYF.

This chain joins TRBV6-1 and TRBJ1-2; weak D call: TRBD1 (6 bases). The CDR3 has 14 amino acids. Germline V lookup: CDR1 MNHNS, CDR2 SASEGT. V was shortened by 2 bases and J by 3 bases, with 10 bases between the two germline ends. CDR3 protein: CASSEFEGDYGYTF. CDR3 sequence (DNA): TGTGCCAGCAGTGAATTTGAGGGGGACTATGGCTACACCTTC.

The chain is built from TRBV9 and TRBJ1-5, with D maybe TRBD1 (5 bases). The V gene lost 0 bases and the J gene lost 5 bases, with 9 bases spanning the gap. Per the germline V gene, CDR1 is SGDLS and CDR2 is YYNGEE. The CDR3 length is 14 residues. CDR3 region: CASSVAWGDQPQHF. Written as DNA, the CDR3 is TGTGCCAGCAGCGTAGCTTGGGGGGATCAGCCCCAGCATTTT.

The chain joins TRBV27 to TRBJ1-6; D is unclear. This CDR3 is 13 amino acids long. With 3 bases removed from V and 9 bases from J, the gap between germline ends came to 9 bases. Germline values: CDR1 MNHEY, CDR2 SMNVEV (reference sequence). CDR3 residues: CASSFGGFSPLHF. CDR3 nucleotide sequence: TGTGCCAGCAGTTTTGGCGGTTTTTCACCCCTCCACTTT.

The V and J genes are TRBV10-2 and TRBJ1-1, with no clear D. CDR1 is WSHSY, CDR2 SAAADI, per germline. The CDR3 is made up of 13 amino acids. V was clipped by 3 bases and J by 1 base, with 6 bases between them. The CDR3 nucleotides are TGCGCCAGCAGTGATGGGCAGAACACTGAAGCTTTCTTT. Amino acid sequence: CASSDGQNTEAFF.

The CDR3 reads CASSPTASDYGYTF. The CDR3, as DNA: TGTGCCAGCAGCCCTACAGCTTCCGACTATGGCTACACCTTC. This chain uses TRBV7-6 with TRBJ1-2, with no clear D. The CDR3 contains 14 residues. Deletions cut 5 bases from V and 3 bases from J, with 13 bases between. In germline, CDR1 is SGHVS, CDR2 FNYEAQ.

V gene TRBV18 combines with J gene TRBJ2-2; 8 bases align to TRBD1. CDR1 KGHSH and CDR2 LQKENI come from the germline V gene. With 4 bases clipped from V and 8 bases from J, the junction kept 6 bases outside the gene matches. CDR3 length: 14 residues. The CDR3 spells CASSLGQGRGELFF. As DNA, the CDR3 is TGTGCCAGCTCACTCGGACAGGGCAGAGGGGAGCTGTTTTTT.

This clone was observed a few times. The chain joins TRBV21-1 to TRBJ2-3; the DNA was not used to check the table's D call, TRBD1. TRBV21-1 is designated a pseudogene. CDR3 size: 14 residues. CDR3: CAFPRTGNTDTQYF. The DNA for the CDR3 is TGTGCCTTCCCCCGGACAGGGAATACAGATACGCAGTATTTT.

CDR3 in DNA: TGTGCCAGCAGCAGCGGGGTGTCCTACAATGAGCAGTTCTTC. This codes for CASSSGVSYNEQFF. The V call is TRBV9, the J call TRBJ2-1, with 7 bases lining up with TRBD2. The CDR3 is 14 residues long. CDR1 is SGDLS and CDR2 is YYNGEE in the germline V gene. V was pared by 4 bases and J by 1 base, with 2 bases of the junction left unmatched.

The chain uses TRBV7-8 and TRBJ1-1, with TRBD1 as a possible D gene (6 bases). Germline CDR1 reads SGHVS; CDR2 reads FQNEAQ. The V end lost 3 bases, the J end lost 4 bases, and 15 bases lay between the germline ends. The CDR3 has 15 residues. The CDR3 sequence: CASSFTGLGSTEAFF. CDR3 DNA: TGTGCCAGCAGCTTTACAGGGCTGGGGAGCACTGAAGCTTTCTTT.

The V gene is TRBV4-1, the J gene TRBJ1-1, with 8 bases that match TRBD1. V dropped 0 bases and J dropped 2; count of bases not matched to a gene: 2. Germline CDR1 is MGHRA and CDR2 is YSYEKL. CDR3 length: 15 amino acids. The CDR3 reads CASSQETGANTEAFF. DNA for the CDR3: TGCGCCAGCAGCCAAGAGACAGGGGCCAACACTGAAGCTTTCTTT.

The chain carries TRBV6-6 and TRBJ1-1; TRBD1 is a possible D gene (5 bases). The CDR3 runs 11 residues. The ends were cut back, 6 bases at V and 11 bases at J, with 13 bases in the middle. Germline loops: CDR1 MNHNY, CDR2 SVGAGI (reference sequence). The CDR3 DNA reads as TGTGCCAGCAGGGACGAGGGGAGGGCTTTCTTT. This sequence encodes CASRDEGRAFF.

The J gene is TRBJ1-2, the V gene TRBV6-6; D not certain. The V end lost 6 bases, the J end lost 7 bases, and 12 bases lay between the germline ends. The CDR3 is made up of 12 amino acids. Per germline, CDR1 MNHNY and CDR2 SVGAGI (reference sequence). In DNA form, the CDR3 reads TGTGCCAGCAGCACCACGGGGTTTGGCTACACCTTC. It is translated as CASSTTGFGYTF.